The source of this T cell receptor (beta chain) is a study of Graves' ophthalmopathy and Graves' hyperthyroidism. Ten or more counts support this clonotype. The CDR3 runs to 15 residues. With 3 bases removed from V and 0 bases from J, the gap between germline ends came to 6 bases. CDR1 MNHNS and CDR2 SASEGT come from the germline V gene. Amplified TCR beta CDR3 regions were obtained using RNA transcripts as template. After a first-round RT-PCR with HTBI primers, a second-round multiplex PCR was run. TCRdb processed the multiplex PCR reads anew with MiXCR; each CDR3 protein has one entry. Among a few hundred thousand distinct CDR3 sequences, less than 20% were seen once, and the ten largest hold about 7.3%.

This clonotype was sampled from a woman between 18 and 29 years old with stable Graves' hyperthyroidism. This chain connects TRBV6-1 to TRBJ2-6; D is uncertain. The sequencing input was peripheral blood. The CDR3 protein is CASSEFSSGANVLTF. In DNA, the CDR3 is TGTGCCAGCAGTGAGTTTAGCTCTGGGGCCAACGTCCTGACTTTC.